The following is a T cell receptor beta chain sequence with its context. Its antigen is still unknown. Germline assignment: CDR1 MNHEY and CDR2 SMNVEV (reference sequence). The CDR3 covers 15 residues. Losses at the gene ends were 8 bases for V and 1 base for J; bases not matched to a gene: 9. This entry comes from a study of OX40 agonist ivuxolimab in advanced cancers. For the study at large: Every 2 weeks, patients received ivuxolimab intravenously, dosed at 0.01 to 10 mg/kg. Two cutaneous melanoma patients and one hepatocellular carcinoma patient, three in all, had partial responses. Enrollees could have had prior anti-PD-1, anti-PD-L1 or anti-CTLA-4 therapy, which around 43% had received.

General observations from the study: Expansion of clones was among the lowest in partial responders at 0.1-3.0 mg/kg.

The repertoire was sequenced with immunoSEQ multiplex PCR; TCRdb's copy has only in-frame clones and lacks some. The sample includes 50,000 to 60,000 clones, about four fifths seen only once; the top ten take about 4.3%. The source was CD4+ or CD8+ T cells sorted from blood, collected in a trial of the OX40 agonist ivuxolimab. The V call is TRBV27, the J call TRBJ1-1, with TRBD1 identical over 8 bases. The source of this sequence is an adult with an advanced solid tumor such as melanoma, head and neck, liver or kidney cancer. The chain's CDR3 is CASRSPTGGNTEAFF. DNA of the CDR3: TGTGCCAGCCGGTCCCCCACAGGGGGGAACACTGAAGCTTTCTTT.